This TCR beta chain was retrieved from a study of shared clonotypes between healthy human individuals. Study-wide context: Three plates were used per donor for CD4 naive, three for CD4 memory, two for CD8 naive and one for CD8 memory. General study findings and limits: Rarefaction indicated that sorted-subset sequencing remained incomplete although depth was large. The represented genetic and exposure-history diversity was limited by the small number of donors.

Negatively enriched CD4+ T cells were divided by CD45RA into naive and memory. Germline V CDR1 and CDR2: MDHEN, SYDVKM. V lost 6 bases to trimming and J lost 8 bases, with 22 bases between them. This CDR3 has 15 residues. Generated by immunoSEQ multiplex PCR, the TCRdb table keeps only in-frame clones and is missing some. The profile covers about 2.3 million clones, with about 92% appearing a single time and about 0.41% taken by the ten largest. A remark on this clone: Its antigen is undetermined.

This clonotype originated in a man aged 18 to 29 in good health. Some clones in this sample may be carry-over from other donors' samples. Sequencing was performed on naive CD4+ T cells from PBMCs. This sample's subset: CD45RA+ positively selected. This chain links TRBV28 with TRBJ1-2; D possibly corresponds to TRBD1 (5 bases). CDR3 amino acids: CASSYRGGAVGGYTF. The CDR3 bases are TGTGCCAGCAGCTACCGTGGGGGAGCGGTGGGCGGCTACACCTTC.